The 23 T cell receptor beta chains listed next were all sequenced from one sample in a study of blood T cells in healthy people across ages. A J-beta primer mix and a sample-barcoded 5' primer were used in a second PCR of roughly 6 to 11 cycles. One entry per CDR3 protein results from TCRdb running MiXCR on the 5' RACE reads. The repertoire holds about 1.7 million distinct CDR3 sequences, with about 28% as singletons. What was sequenced was blood. The receptors come from a woman in her 30s in good health.

This clonotype was counted a few times. The CDR3 spells CSARVGTSGSNEQFF. The CDR3 DNA reads TGCAGTGCTAGAGTGGGAACTAGCGGTTCCAATGAGCAGTTCTTC. The chain uses TRBV20-1 and TRBJ2-1; 8 bases agree with TRBD2. The ends lost 1 base at V and 6 bases at J; junction bases unmatched: 8. Germline assignment: CDR1 DFQATT and CDR2 SNEGSKA (reference sequence). CDR3 length: 15 amino acids.

The chain employs TRBV5-5 and TRBJ2-1; 9 nucleotides agree with TRBD2. V shed 0 bases, J shed 3 bases, and the junction held 7 bases outside the gene matches. There are 17 residues in the CDR3. Germline CDR1 and CDR2: SGHKS and YYEKEE (reference sequence). CDR3 DNA sequence: TGTGCCAGCAGCTTGGGGATAGCGGGGGTCCTCTACAATGAGCAGTTCTTC. It translates to CASSLGIAGVLYNEQFF.

Remarks on this clonotype: An end of the junction does not agree with germline; a read error may underlie this. The genes are TRBV20-1 and TRBJ2-7, with TRBD2 matching 11 bases. Germline V gene data show CDR1 as DFQATT and CDR2 as SNEGSKA (reference sequence). There are 15 residues in the CDR3. The CDR3 DNA sequence: TGCAGTGCTAGAGGACTAGCGGGAAGCTCCTACGGGCAGTACTTC. This gives the protein CSARGLAGSSYGQYF.

For this clonotype: The junction departs from the called germline gene at one end, perhaps through a read error. CDR3 in amino acids: CATNRRRVQQSNYGYTF. The CDR3, as DNA: TGTGCCACCAACAGACGCCGGGTGCAACAATCTAACTATGGCTACACCTTC. The rearrangement joins TRBV15 to TRBJ1-2; no definite D call. The CDR3 spans 17 residues. CDR1 and CDR2 from the germline V gene are LNHNV and YYDKDF (reference sequence).

V gene TRBV6-5 combines with J gene TRBJ2-7; 8 nucleotides align to TRBD1. CDR3 size: 14 residues. Trimming cost V 4 bases and J 4 bases; bases outside gene matches: 6. Looked up from germline, CDR1 is MNHEY and CDR2 is SVGAGI. The chain's CDR3 is CASSSQGVRYEQYF. CDR3 in DNA: TGTGCCAGCAGTTCACAGGGGGTGAGATACGAGCAGTACTTC.

This clonotype was recorded a few times. The rearrangement joins TRBV20-1 to TRBJ2-3; 7 bases are a match to TRBD2. Trimming removed 0 bases from V and 1 base from J; junction bases left unmatched: 4. Germline CDR1 DFQATT, CDR2 SNEGSKA (reference sequence). The CDR3 covers 15 residues. CDR3 loop: CSARDLGGGTDTQYF. The DNA of the CDR3 is TGCAGTGCTAGAGATCTGGGGGGGGGCACAGATACGCAGTATTTT.

The chain combines TRBV4-3 with TRBJ2-7; TRBD1 might be the D (6 bases). The germline V gene has CDR1 LGHNA and CDR2 YSLEER. Trimming pared 1 base from V and 0 bases from J, leaving 10 bases between. The CDR3 consists of 15 residues. In DNA form, the CDR3 reads TGCGCCAGCAGCCAAGGAAGGGACACCTCCTACGAGCAGTACTTC. Encoded protein: CASSQGRDTSYEQYF.

The chain couples TRBV28 to TRBJ2-7; 7 positions match TRBD1. V shed 10 bases, J shed 2 bases, and the junction held 8 bases outside the gene matches. The CDR3 is 13 amino acids. The germline gives CDR1 MDHEN, CDR2 SYDVKM. CDR3 sequence reads: CANNPGQAYEQYF. The CDR3 region has the DNA TGTGCCAACAACCCAGGACAGGCCTACGAGCAGTACTTC.

V is TRBV7-2 and J is TRBJ2-3, with TRBD2 matching over 9 bases. Germline CDR1 reads SGHTA; CDR2 reads FQGNSA. V shed 5 bases, J shed 5 bases, and the junction held 8 bases outside the gene matches. The CDR3 covers 15 residues. The CDR3 DNA sequence: TGTGCCAGCAGCCAGACGTCTAGCGGGATAGATACGCAGTATTTT. The encoded protein is CASSQTSSGIDTQYF.

This clonotype has at least ten counts. This rearrangement joins TRBV9 to TRBJ2-5, with no clear D. Germline V lookup: CDR1 SGDLS, CDR2 YYNGEE. The V and J ends lost 0 bases and 5 bases respectively, with 14 bases between them. The CDR3 sequence is 15 residues long. CDR3 in DNA: TGTGCCAGCAGCGTAGTCGGCGGAGAAGGGGAGACCCAGTACTTC. Its protein is CASSVVGGEGETQYF.

This rearrangement joins TRBV6-5 to TRBJ1-1, with TRBD1 as a possible D gene (5 bases). Germline V lookup: CDR1 MNHEY, CDR2 SVGAGI. The CDR3 is made up of 14 amino acids. V lost 6 bases to trimming and J lost 2 bases, with 13 bases between them. The chain's CDR3 is CASSRSRDNTEAFF. CDR3 DNA sequence: TGTGCCAGCAGCAGGAGCAGGGATAACACTGAAGCTTTCTTT.

This clonotype showed up just once. The chain links TRBV20-1 to TRBJ2-7, with TRBD2 as a possible D gene (6 bases). The CDR3 length is 14 residues. Trimming cost V 6 bases and J 6 bases, with 21 bases left between them. Germline CDR1 reads DFQATT; CDR2 reads SNEGSKA (reference sequence). The CDR3 DNA sequence: TGCAGTGCCGACCCCTTACTAGTGGGAGGCGAGCAGTACTTC. This translates into CSADPLLVGGEQYF.

The V call is TRBV12-3 or TRBV12-4, the J call TRBJ2-5; 7 positions match TRBD2. This CDR3 has 16 amino acids. V shed 6 bases and J 11 bases; nucleotides not matched to a gene: 21. DNA of the CDR3: TGTGCCAGCAGCCGACTAGCTCCGAGCTCCTACAATGAGCAGTACTTC. Translating gives CASSRLAPSSYNEQYF.

This clonotype was counted many times. The chain joins TRBV3-1 to TRBJ2-7; D not certain. Germline CDR1 is LGHDT and CDR2 is YNNKEL (reference sequence). The CDR3 covers 16 residues. Trimming removed 4 bases at V and 1 base at J, with 17 bases between. The CDR3 region has the DNA TGTGCCAGCAGCCGATCCATGCAGGACGCATCCTACGAGCAGTACTTC. This encodes CASSRSMQDASYEQYF.

This clonotype has just one count. The V gene is TRBV7-3, the J gene TRBJ2-3; 11 positions match TRBD2. CDR3 length equals 17 residues. The trim removed 1 base at V and 6 bases at J, leaving 9 bases unmatched. From germline, CDR1 is SGHTA and CDR2 FQGTGA. CDR3 region: CASSLSPQTSGADTQYF. For the CDR3, the DNA is TGTGCCAGCAGCTTAAGCCCTCAGACTAGCGGGGCGGATACGCAGTATTTT. Combining the CDR3 with reference TRBV7-3 and TRBJ2-3 gives the whole variable domain GAGVSQTPSNKVTEKGKYVELRCDPISGHTALYWYRQSLGQGPEFLIYFQGTGAADDSGLPNDRFFAVRPEGSVSTLKIQRTERGDSAVYLCASSLSPQTSGADTQYFGPGTRLTVL.

In this sample, this clonotype turned up many times. The J gene is TRBJ2-5, the V gene TRBV7-2; perhaps TRBD2 as D (5 bases). CDR3 length: 12 residues. Germline lookup yields CDR1 SGHTA and CDR2 FQGNSA. V was clipped by 4 bases and J by 10 bases, with 13 bases between them. CDR3 sequence: CASSSPGMYQYF. In nucleotides, the CDR3 is TGTGCCAGCAGCTCCCCGGGGATGTACCAGTACTTC. The full variable domain, in which reference TRBV7-2 and TRBJ2-5 provide the parts outside the CDR3, is GAGVSQSPSNKVTEKGKDVELRCDPISGHTALYWYRQSLGQGLEFLIYFQGNSAPDKSGLPSDRFSAERTGGSVSTLTIQRTQQEDSAVYLCASSSPGMYQYFGPGTRLLVL.

The V gene is TRBV14, the J gene TRBJ1-3; D gene uncertain. The V end was cut by 4 bases, the J end by 2 bases, with 6 bases between. Germline V gene sequence: CDR1 SGHDN, CDR2 FVKESK. The CDR3 runs 13 residues. CDR3 sequence (DNA): TGTGCCAGCAGCCCCCAACCTGGAAACACCATATATTTT. Translating it yields CASSPQPGNTIYF.

The genes are TRBV10-3 and TRBJ1-1; D remains unclear. The CDR3 covers 13 residues. Trimming left V 8 bases short and J 5 bases short, with 15 bases between. CDR1 is ENHRY, CDR2 SYGVKD, per germline. CDR3 coding DNA: TGTGCCATCCGTTTGGATCCGAGTACTGAAGCTTTCTTT. Protein: CAIRLDPSTEAFF.

This clonotype was seen ten or more times. V and J are TRBV12-3 or TRBV12-4 and TRBJ2-1, with 12 bases that match TRBD2. CDR3 length: 14 amino acids. V shed 4 bases, J shed 8 bases, and the junction held 3 bases outside the gene matches. The CDR3 DNA reads TGTGCCAGCAGTTGGGCTAGCGGGGGGGATGAGCAGTTCTTC. As protein: CASSWASGGDEQFF.

This clonotype came up a few times. The gene calls are TRBV28 and TRBJ2-7; 9 bases align to TRBD1. The ends lost 2 bases at V and 3 bases at J; junction bases unmatched: 5. The CDR3 length is 15 residues. Germline values: CDR1 MDHEN, CDR2 SYDVKM. The CDR3 here is CASSLDSGQGYEQYF. The CDR3 bases are TGTGCCAGCAGTTTAGATTCGGGACAGGGCTACGAGCAGTACTTC.

This clonotype has just a few counts. This sequence joins TRBV7-2 and TRBJ1-2; 7 bases are a match to TRBD1. CDR3 length equals 15 residues. V lost 4 bases and J lost 8; bases outside the gene matches: 13. Germline V gene data show CDR1 as SGHTA and CDR2 as FQGNSA. The CDR3, as DNA: TGTGCCAGCAGCTACAACCCGGGACAGAGGCCCGGCTACACCTTC. Its protein is CASSYNPGQRPGYTF.

The chain uses TRBV6-6 and TRBJ1-1; 7 nucleotides align to TRBD1. Germline loops: CDR1 MNHNY, CDR2 SVGAGI (reference sequence). The CDR3 has 15 residues. The V gene end was trimmed by 2 bases and the J gene end by 3 bases; junction bases not matched to a gene: 6. The CDR3 nucleotides read TGTGCCAGCAGTTACCCCTCCGACAGGGACACTGAAGCTTTCTTT. It codes for CASSYPSDRDTEAFF.

This clonotype was seen ten or more times. The genes are TRBV7-9 and TRBJ2-1, with 10 bases matching TRBD2. The CDR3 length is 16 residues. The V segment lost 3 bases and the J segment 4 bases; nucleotides outside the gene matches: 6. CDR1 SEHNR and CDR2 FQNEAQ come from the germline V gene (reference sequence). This CDR3 is CASSFATSGLYNEQFF. CDR3 DNA: TGTGCCAGCAGCTTCGCGACTAGCGGGCTTTACAATGAGCAGTTCTTC.